This T cell receptor (beta chain) was captured by sequencing in a study of blood T cell repertoires in COVID-19. The assay was immunoSEQ multiplex PCR, and TCRdb's table has in-frame clones only and misses some. The table lists approximately 81,000 clones, roughly 78% of them singletons. This CDR3 comprises 11 residues. Germline values: CDR1 SGHDN, CDR2 FVKESK. With 4 bases removed from V and 9 bases from J, the gap between germline ends came to 7 bases. The chain carries TRBV14 and TRBJ2-1; D might be TRBD2 (5 bases). The sequenced sample was peripheral blood. The TCR was taken from a human donor in a cohort sampled during active COVID-19. The CDR3 nucleotides are TGTGCCAGCAGCCTTAGCGCTGAGCAGTTCTTC. It specifies CASSLSAEQFF.